A selection of T cell receptor beta chains follows, all from one sample in a study of T cells in localized non-small cell lung cancer. Clones were read by immunoSEQ multiplex PCR, and TCRdb kept only the in-frame ones, dropping some. The repertoire has around 36,000 clones, under 90% of them found once; the top ten carry about 7%. The starting material was peripheral blood mononuclear cells, obtained before any cancer treatment. These receptors were obtained from a male donor aged 60 or older with stage II lung adenocarcinoma. CDR3s include the opening cysteine and the closing phenylalanine or tryptophan. The order of the fields is clone size, V gene, D gene, J gene, CDR3 DNA, CDR3 protein. D genes are given only for firm matches. Clone size, where shown, is once, few, many, or a class for clones that have expanded.

>NA|TRBV7-9|TRBD1|TRBJ1-1
TGTGCCAGCATGGGACAGTTAAACACTGAAGCTTTCTTT
CASMGQLNTEAFF
>few|TRBV5-5|TRBD2|TRBJ2-1
TGTGCCAGCAGCTTGGGCCAGCGGGAGAGGAATGAGCAGTTCTTC
CASSLGQRERNEQFF
>NA|TRBV6-5|NA|TRBJ1-4
TGTGCCAGCAGTTTGACGGATAATGAAAAACTGTTTTTT
CASSLTDNEKLFF
>NA|TRBV11-2|NA|TRBJ1-1
TGTGCCAGCAGCTTAGTAGGGGGGAGCACTGAAGCTTTCTTT
CASSLVGGSTEAFF
>NA|TRBV5-6|NA|TRBJ2-1
TGTGCCAGCAGCTTGGGCAGAGTCAATGAGCAGTTCTTC
CASSLGRVNEQFF
>few|TRBV7-2|NA|TRBJ2-5
TGTGCCAGTTCGGGAGTCGGCGAGGAGACCCAGTACTTC
CASSGVGEETQYF
>NA|TRBV27|TRBD1|TRBJ2-7
TGTGCCAGCAGTTTAAGGGGACAGGGGGGCTACGAGCAGTACTTC
CASSLRGQGGYEQYF
>NA|TRBV5-1|NA|TRBJ2-2
TGCGCCAGCAGCCCCGACCTAGGGGGGACCGGGGAGCTGTTTTTT
CASSPDLGGTGELFF
>NA|TRBV30|NA|TRBJ1-4
TGTGCCTGGAGTGTAAGGGGATTTGAGGAACTGTTTTTT
CAWSVRGFEELFF
>NA|TRBV7-9|NA|TRBJ2-7
TGTGCCAGCAGCTCAAAGTACCGGGCGAGGGAGCAGTACTTC
CASSSKYRAREQYF
>NA|TRBV2|NA|TRBJ2-5
TGTGCCAGCAGTGATGGTGTCAGGGGAGGACAAGAGACCCAGTACTTC
CASSDGVRGGQETQYF
>NA|TRBV4-1|TRBD2|TRBJ2-1
TGCGCCAGCAGCCAAGAAGGGCTAGCGGGAGGCGGCTACAATGAGCAGTTCTTC
CASSQEGLAGGGYNEQFF
>NA|TRBV11-2|TRBD1|TRBJ2-7
TGTGTCTCGCAGGGGGCCTCCTACGAGCAGTACTTC
CVSQGASYEQYF
>NA|TRBV19|TRBD1|TRBJ2-3
TGTGCCACCTGGACAGGTTGGGACAGAGATACGCAGTATTTT
CATWTGWDRDTQYF
>NA|TRBV7-9|TRBD1|TRBJ1-4
TGTGCCAGCAGCTCCCGACAGGGAGGGACTGAAAAACTGTTTTTT
CASSSRQGGTEKLFF
>NA|TRBV7-2|TRBD1|TRBJ1-5
TGTGCCAGCAGCCCGGGACAGGGCTTGAATCAGCCCCAGCATTTT
CASSPGQGLNQPQHF
>NA|TRBV18|TRBD1|TRBJ1-1
TGTGCCAGCTCACCGGAAGATGGACAGGAGAACACTGAAGCTTTCTTT
CASSPEDGQENTEAFF
>NA|TRBV30|NA|TRBJ1-5
TGTGCCTGGAGTGTTGATAAAGGGGACCTGATACTTAGCAATCAGCCCCAGCATTTT
CAWSVDKGDLILSNQPQHF
>NA|TRBV5-6|TRBD1|TRBJ2-1
TGTGCCAGCAGCTTGGGGGACAGATACAATGAGCAGTTCTTC
CASSLGDRYNEQFF
>NA|TRBV28|NA|TRBJ1-2
TGTGCCAGCAGCTCAAGTGGGGGACGGACCTATGGCTACACCTTC
CASSSSGGRTYGYTF
>NA|TRBV7-2|TRBD1|TRBJ2-2
TGTGCCAGCAGCTTAATGGGGGACAGGGCTCCCGGGGAGCTGTTTTTT
CASSLMGDRAPGELFF
>NA|TRBV18|TRBD1|TRBJ2-7
TGTGCCAGCTCCCCGACAGGGAGCCCCTCCTACGAGCAGTACTTC
CASSPTGSPSYEQYF
>NA|TRBV28|NA|TRBJ1-1
TGTGCCAGCAGTTCCCCCGGGACATCGAACACTGAAGCTTTCTTT
CASSSPGTSNTEAFF
>NA|TRBV30|NA|TRBJ1-3
TGTGCCTGGAGTGTACTGGGCTCTGGAAACACCATATATTTT
CAWSVLGSGNTIYF
>once|TRBV5-1|NA|TRBJ1-1
TGCGCCAGCAGCTCCCACAGGGAGGGCACTGAAGCTTTCTTT
CASSSHREGTEAFF
>NA|TRBV19|NA|TRBJ1-4
TGTGCCAGTAGTATAGGGTTTAATGAAAAACTGTTTTTT
CASSIGFNEKLFF
>NA|TRBV29-1|NA|TRBJ2-3
TGCAGCGTTGAAGATTTGCGGGAAACAGATACGCAGTATTTT
CSVEDLRETDTQYF
>NA|TRBV6-5|TRBD1|TRBJ1-2
TGTGCCAGCAGTCGGACAGGCGCTATGGGCTACACCTTC
CASSRTGAMGYTF
>few|TRBV28|TRBD1|TRBJ2-7
TGTGCCAGCAACCAACTGGGGACAGGGGCTTACGAGCAGTACTTC
CASNQLGTGAYEQYF
>NA|TRBV7-2|NA|TRBJ1-1
TGTGCCAGCAGCTCGCCCGACAGGATGAACACTGAAGCTTTCTTT
CASSSPDRMNTEAFF
>NA|TRBV7-9|TRBD2|TRBJ2-7
TGTGCCAGCAGCTCTCCAGCCGCTAGCGGCCAAAGCTCCTACGAGCAGTACTTC
CASSSPAASGQSSYEQYF
>NA|TRBV5-4|TRBD2|TRBJ2-1
TGTGCCAGCAGCTTGATGGTAGCGGGAGGGATGGGTTACAATGAGCAGTTCTTC
CASSLMVAGGMGYNEQFF
>NA|TRBV5-8|NA|TRBJ2-7
TGTGCCAGCAGCTCCCCACCTACAGGGAACGAGCAGTACTTC
CASSSPPTGNEQYF
>NA|TRBV11-2|TRBD2|TRBJ2-3
TGTGCCAGCAGCTCCGGGACTAGCGGGGGCACAGATACGCAGTATTTT
CASSSGTSGGTDTQYF
>NA|TRBV5-6|TRBD1|TRBJ2-6
TGTGCCAGCAGCTGGGGGACAGCCTCCTCTGGGGCCAACGTCCTGACTTTC
CASSWGTASSGANVLTF
>once|TRBV2|TRBD2|TRBJ2-7
TGTGCCAGCAGTGAAGGTTTAGCGGGCCTCTACGAGCAGTACTTC
CASSEGLAGLYEQYF
>NA|TRBV4-2|NA|TRBJ2-7
TGTGCCAGCAGCCGAGAAGGACAGTCCTACGAGCAGTACTTC
CASSREGQSYEQYF
>NA|TRBV11-2|NA|TRBJ2-5
TGTGCCAGCAGCTTAGGACCACCACAAGAGACCCAGTACTTC
CASSLGPPQETQYF
>few|TRBV29-1|NA|TRBJ1-4
TGCAGCGTTCATGGAGGGGTTAATGAAAAACTGTTTTTT
CSVHGGVNEKLFF
>NA|TRBV28|NA|TRBJ1-1
TGTGCCAGCACCTTGAGGACAGAAGAAGCTTTCTTT
CASTLRTEEAFF
>NA|TRBV10-2|TRBD1|TRBJ1-1
TGCGCCTCCAGGGGACAGGGCATTCCTGAAGCTTTCTTT
CASRGQGIPEAFF
>NA|TRBV27|NA|TRBJ2-7
TGTGCCAGCAGGTGGGGCTACGAGCAGTACTTC
CASRWGYEQYF
>NA|TRBV5-1|NA|TRBJ2-1
TGCGCCAGCAGCTTGCCGTCGAATGAGCAGTTCTTC
CASSLPSNEQFF
>few|TRBV2|NA|TRBJ1-4
TGTGCCAGCAGTGGCAGGGAAAATGAAAAACTGTTTTTT
CASSGRENEKLFF
>NA|TRBV5-6|NA|TRBJ1-2
TGTGCCAGCAGCTTTCCTTCCAGGGCCGGCTACACCTTC
CASSFPSRAGYTF
>NA|TRBV28|NA|TRBJ1-4
TGTGCCAGCAGTCTAGGAGGACAGAGGGGAGAAAAACTGTTTTTT
CASSLGGQRGEKLFF
>NA|TRBV5-6|TRBD1|TRBJ2-6
TGTGCCAGCAGCTTTGGGGCAGGGGGCTGGTCTGGGGCCAACGTCCTGACTTTC
CASSFGAGGWSGANVLTF
>NA|TRBV4-2|NA|TRBJ2-1
TGTGCCAGCAGCCAAGATGGGGACCAACTAGTAGGCAATGAGCAGTTCTTC
CASSQDGDQLVGNEQFF